The source of this TCR beta chain is a study of blood T cells in healthy people across ages (dated by TCRdb to about 2015). Concerning the study at large: Template switching captured roughly one uniquely barcoded TCR beta cDNA molecule per two T cells in model experiments. The study measured age-related changes in TCR beta repertoire diversity using deep sequencing normalized with unique cDNA molecular identifiers. To avoid experimental bias, donors of different ages were randomly spread across the sequencing lanes. Two additional independent replicas of 1 million unique cDNA reads from the same blood draw were analyzed for two donors (one aged 18 to 29 and one aged 80 or older). Four age groups were formed from the donors: young (average about 17 years), middle-aged (approximately 39), aged (62) and long-lived (about 75).

Systemically healthy Caucasian individuals from Russia, some 36 in total and aged about 6 to 95 years, were included as donors. Each donor gave about 10 milliliters of peripheral blood, drawn into EDTA-treated Vacutainer tubes. PBMCs were isolated by Ficoll-Paque density-gradient centrifugation, with at least 6.5 million obtained per sample. Trizol reagent was used to extract total RNA from the PBMCs, yielding at least 5.5 micrograms per sample. For every donor, an aliquot of PBMCs went through flow cytometry to measure the percentages of naive CD45RAhigh/CD27high T cells. The germline V end is reduced by 0 bases and the J end by 3 bases; junction bases left unmatched: 9. CDR1 SQVTM and CDR2 ANQGSEA were looked up in the germline V gene. The CDR3 numbers 16 residues from cysteine through phenylalanine. Of the read, only the CDR3 DNA is kept; its 48 bases are in frame from base 1. The library was generated by 5' RACE. For sequencing, an Illumina HiSeq 2500 was employed. The second PCR ran for about 6 to 11 cycles and used a J-beta primer mix along with a sample-barcoded 5' primer. A template-switch 5' adaptor carrying 12 random nucleotides introduced a unique molecular identifier onto each TCR beta cDNA molecule. Each sample yielded at least 2.5 million CDR3-containing paired-end reads. First-strand cDNA was synthesized from all RNA with the Mint cDNA synthesis kit, primed by a TRBC-specific oligonucleotide. Following uracil-DNA glycosylase treatment, a first 18-cycle PCR with universal primers M1SS and BC2_uni_R was performed on all cDNA. In the source study's methods: For normalization, 1 million high-quality reads were randomly selected from each sample, with every read carrying a distinct molecular identifier. Instead of being binned into consensus sequences, reads with shared molecular identifiers were discarded. MiTCR, run with a Q25 quality threshold and the strictest error-elimination algorithm, handled CDR3 identification, clonotype clustering and error correction. A nonparametric unseen species model with Euler transformation was used to estimate a lower bound on total TCR beta diversity. The raw public reads went through TCRdb reprocessing: fastp at Q25, MiXCR clone calling, in-frame beta chains kept. Rows with a matching CDR3 protein are joined into one entry that keeps the most common DNA and genes. It is TCRdb's table, rather than the study itself, that gives the V and J calls and clone size. Counted in this sample were around 1.5 million distinct CDR3 sequences; around 59% of them appeared once. 6.7% of the sample is taken by the ten largest.

For this clonotype: The clone's antigen remains unknown. No per-base quality is available; no much larger clone lies one base away.

Beyond this particular receptor, the publication reports: A strong correlation was found between observed TCR beta diversity and the percentage of naive T cells measured by flow cytometry. Estimates of total diversity based on one million sequenced T cells were considered lower bounds and underestimates. The CMV infection status of donors was not known, potentially confounding age-related changes in expanded clonotypes. Observed TCR beta diversity per million T cells fell roughly linearly with age, and a significant reduction was already apparent by age about 43. Since profiling was done on bulk unsorted PBMCs, naive and antigen-experienced compartments could not be conclusively compared. Compared with the aged group, more naive CD4+ T cells, fewer expanded clones and increased TCR diversity were shown by the long-lived group, suggesting age selection.

The sequence was obtained from a man younger than 35 in good health. Sequenced: blood. The chain uses TRBV29-1 and TRBJ1-1; TRBD1 aligns with 8 central bases. The nucleotide sequence reads TGCAGCGTTGAAGATCCAGGGGGCGCATTAGACACTGAAGCTTTCTTT. Its protein reads: CSVEDPGGALDTEAFF.